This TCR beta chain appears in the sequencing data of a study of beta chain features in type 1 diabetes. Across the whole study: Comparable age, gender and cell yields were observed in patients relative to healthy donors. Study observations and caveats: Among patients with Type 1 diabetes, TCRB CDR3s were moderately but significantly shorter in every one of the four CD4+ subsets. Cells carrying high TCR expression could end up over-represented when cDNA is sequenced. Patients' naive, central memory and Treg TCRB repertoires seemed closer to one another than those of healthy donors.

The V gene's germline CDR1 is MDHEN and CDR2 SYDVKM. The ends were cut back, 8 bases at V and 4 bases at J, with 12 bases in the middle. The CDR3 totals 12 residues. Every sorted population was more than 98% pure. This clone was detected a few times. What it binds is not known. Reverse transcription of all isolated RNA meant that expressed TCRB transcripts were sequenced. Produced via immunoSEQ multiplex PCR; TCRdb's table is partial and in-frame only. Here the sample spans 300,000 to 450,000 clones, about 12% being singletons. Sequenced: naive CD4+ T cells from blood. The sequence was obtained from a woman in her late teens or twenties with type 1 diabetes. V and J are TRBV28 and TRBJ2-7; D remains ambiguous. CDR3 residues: CASERLGYEQYF. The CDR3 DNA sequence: TGTGCCAGCGAGAGACTTGGTTACGAGCAGTACTTC.